Following are 18 T cell receptor beta chains from one sample sequenced in a study of T cell responses to AZD1222 COVID-19 vaccine. Only in-frame clones appear in the TCRdb table, and some are missing; sequencing was by immunoSEQ multiplex PCR. The sample has 200,000 to 250,000 clones; roughly 94% are singletons. The sample was peripheral blood, taken 28 days after the second dose of the MenACWY control vaccine. The receptors were gathered from an adult who received the MenACWY meningococcal vaccine as a control.

This chain joins TRBV6-5 and TRBJ1-2; 10 nucleotides line up with TRBD1. The junction had 7 bases not matched to a gene; V was cut back by 6 bases and J by 6 bases. The CDR3 runs 14 residues. Looked up from germline, CDR1 is MNHEY and CDR2 is SVGAGI. The CDR3 DNA sequence: TGTGCCAGCAGACCAGACAGGGGGCAGGATGGCTACACCTTC. Encoded protein: CASRPDRGQDGYTF.

This clone was counted a single time. At the DNA level, this CDR3 is encoded by other sequences in the same sample as well. This sequence joins TRBV9 and TRBJ1-1; D uncertain. This CDR3 spans 14 amino acids. The V gene lost 0 bases and the J gene lost 1 base, with 7 bases spanning the gap. Germline V gene sequence: CDR1 SGDLS, CDR2 YYNGEE. In DNA, the CDR3 is TGTGCCAGCAGCGTAGTGGGAGGGAACACTGAAGCTTTCTTT. Translation gives CASSVVGGNTEAFF.

The genes are TRBV19 and TRBJ2-7; 7 bases map to TRBD2. The CDR3 extends over 15 amino acids. V was pared by 5 bases and J by 0 bases, with 7 bases of the junction left unmatched. Germline CDR1 is LNHDA and CDR2 is SQIVND (reference sequence). CDR3 sequence reads: CASSSIAGSSYEQYF. The CDR3 DNA follows: TGTGCCAGTAGTTCGATAGCGGGCTCCTCCTACGAGCAGTACTTC.

This clone was found a few times. Distinct nucleotide sequences in the sample also encode this CDR3. The chain employs TRBV30 and TRBJ2-7; D might be TRBD2 (5 bases). The V end was cut by 0 bases, the J end by 4 bases, with 7 bases between. The CDR3 runs 12 residues. Germline CDR1 and CDR2: GTSNPN and SVGIG (reference sequence). Here the CDR3 reads CAWSVGSYEQYF. For the CDR3, the DNA is TGTGCCTGGAGTGTAGGGAGTTACGAGCAGTACTTC.

This chain uses TRBV5-1 with TRBJ2-7; perhaps TRBD1 as D (6 bases). Trimming removed 1 base at V and 4 bases at J, with 12 bases between. Germline lookup yields CDR1 SGHRS and CDR2 YFSETQ. The CDR3 loop spans 14 amino acids. For the CDR3, the DNA is TGCGCCAGCAGCTTGTTAGGGACAAAATACGAGCAGTACTTC. It translates to CASSLLGTKYEQYF.

The genes are TRBV4-2 and TRBJ1-2; perhaps TRBD1 as D (6 bases). CDR1 is LGHNA and CDR2 is YNFKEQ in the germline V gene. This CDR3 has 12 amino acids. Trimming left V 0 bases short and J 9 bases short, with 8 bases between. CDR3 bases: TGTGCCAGCAGCCAAGAACAGGGTAGCTACACCTTC. It yields the protein CASSQEQGSYTF.

The chain couples TRBV7-2 to TRBJ2-3; D is ambiguous. CDR1 is SGHTA and CDR2 is FQGNSA in the germline V gene. This CDR3 contains 15 residues. The V and J ends lost 1 base and 2 bases respectively, with 10 bases between them. This CDR3 reads CASSLDGVPTDTQYF. The CDR3 coding sequence is TGTGCCAGCAGCTTAGACGGAGTTCCCACAGATACGCAGTATTTT.

This chain joins TRBV25-1 and TRBJ2-7, with D possibly being TRBD1 or TRBD2 (5 bases each). Germline assignment: CDR1 MGHDK and CDR2 SYGVNS. The V and J ends lost 4 bases and 0 bases respectively, with 16 bases between them. The CDR3 is made up of 16 amino acids. CDR3 nucleotides: TGTGCCAGCAGTGCCGGACACAACGCGGGCTCCTACGAGCAGTACTTC. This gives the protein CASSAGHNAGSYEQYF.

The chain uses TRBV24-1 and TRBJ1-2, with a tentative D call TRBD1 (6 bases). V was shortened by 7 bases and J by 1 base, with 12 bases between the two germline ends. This CDR3 comprises 14 residues. Germline V gene data show CDR1 as KGHDR and CDR2 as SFDVKD. The CDR3: CATRGWDNNYGYTF. The CDR3 nucleotides read TGTGCCACCAGGGGGTGGGACAATAACTATGGCTACACCTTC.

V usage is TRBV6-5 and J usage is TRBJ2-2; D may be TRBD1 (6 bases). Between the trimmed V and J ends, which lost 4 bases and 4 bases, there was a span of 16 bases. Germline V CDR1 and CDR2: MNHEY, SVGAGI. This CDR3 region has 16 residues. The CDR3 bases are TGTGCCAGCAGTTTCACCAGGGGCGCAAGCACCGGGGAGCTGTTTTTT. This codes for CASSFTRGASTGELFF.

This clone was observed a single time. V usage is TRBV28 and J usage is TRBJ1-5, with 8 bases matching TRBD1. Looked up from germline, CDR1 is MDHEN and CDR2 is SYDVKM. V lost 5 bases, J lost 6 bases, and 12 bases stayed unmatched. This CDR3 has 16 residues. Written as DNA, the CDR3 is TGTGCCAGCAGTCCTTTCCTCAGGGGGCAGTTTCAGCCCCAGCATTTT. Protein product: CASSPFLRGQFQPQHF.

V gene TRBV5-1 combines with J gene TRBJ2-2, with 8 nucleotides matching TRBD2. The germline V gene encodes CDR1 SGHRS and CDR2 YFSETQ. The V segment lost 8 bases and the J segment 8 bases; nucleotides outside the gene matches: 14. The CDR3 totals 15 residues. The CDR3 sequence is CASTSLAGIQGELFF. The CDR3, as DNA: TGCGCCAGTACTTCTCTAGCGGGTATTCAGGGGGAGCTGTTTTTT. Full variable domain (remainder filled in from reference TRBV5-1 and TRBJ2-2): KAGVTQTPRYLIKTRGQQVTLSCSPISGHRSVSWYQQTPGQGLQFLFEYFSETQRNKGNFPGRFSGRQFSNSRSEMNVSTLELGDSALYLCASTSLAGIQGELFFGEGSRLTVL.

The gene calls are TRBV25-1 and TRBJ1-3; D is unclear. This CDR3 contains 14 residues. V dropped 4 bases and J dropped 1 base, with 8 bases sitting between them. The germline V gene encodes CDR1 MGHDK and CDR2 SYGVNS. The CDR3 region has the DNA TGTGCCAGCAGTGGCCAAGTATCTGGAAACACCATATATTTT. Translated: CASSGQVSGNTIYF.

The CDR3, as DNA: TGTGCCTGGAGTTATGGGGGGCTTACTGAAGCTTTCTTT. Translated, it gives CAWSYGGLTEAFF. V is TRBV30 and J is TRBJ1-1; TRBD1 might be the D (6 bases). The V end was cut by 2 bases, the J end by 5 bases, with 12 bases between. Germline V lookup: CDR1 GTSNPN, CDR2 SVGIG (reference sequence). The CDR3 totals 13 residues.

This chain uses TRBV2 with TRBJ1-4; a weak D match, TRBD1 (6 bases). The CDR3 loop spans 14 amino acids. Trimming pared 7 bases from V and 8 bases from J, leaving 17 bases between. Germline V gives CDR1 SNHLY, CDR2 FYNNEI. CDR3 loop: CASKQERGEEKLFF. CDR3 sequence (DNA): TGTGCCAGCAAGCAAGAGAGGGGGGAAGAAAAACTGTTTTTT. Complete variable domain (other parts from reference TRBV2 and TRBJ1-4): EPEVTQTPSHQVTQMGQEVILRCVPISNHLYFYWYRQILGQKVEFLVSFYNNEISEKSEIFDDQFSVERPDGSNFTLKIRSTKLEDSAMYFCASKQERGEEKLFFGSGTQLSVL.

CDR3 in DNA: TGTGCCAGCAGTGAATTAATCACGAATTCACCCCTCCACTTT. Amino acid sequence: CASSELITNSPLHF. This chain connects TRBV6-1 to TRBJ1-6, with D unresolved. Trimming removed 2 bases at V and 7 bases at J, with 9 bases between. This CDR3 is 14 amino acids long. Germline CDR1 MNHNS, CDR2 SASEGT.

The CDR3 DNA reads TGTGCCAGTACACGAGACTACGAGCAGTACTTC. Translating gives CASTRDYEQYF. This chain links TRBV28 with TRBJ2-7, with D unclear. Germline V gene data show CDR1 as MDHEN and CDR2 as SYDVKM. The CDR3 is 11 amino acids. V was shortened by 9 bases and J by 3 bases, with 9 bases between the two germline ends. The variable domain in full, completed from reference TRBV28 and TRBJ2-7, reads DVKVTQSSRYLVKRTGEKVFLECVQDMDHENMFWYRQDPGLGLRLIYFSYDVKMKEKGDIPEGYSVSREKKERFSLILESASTNQTSMYLCASTRDYEQYFGPGTRLTVT.

The rearrangement joins TRBV24-1 to TRBJ2-7; D perhaps matches TRBD1 (5 bases). Per germline, CDR1 KGHDR and CDR2 SFDVKD. The CDR3 has 17 amino acids. The ends were cut back, 6 bases at V and 4 bases at J, with 24 bases in the middle. The CDR3 region has the DNA TGTGCCACCAGTCCGGAGAAGACAGTCCCACCACCATACGAGCAGTACTTC. This encodes CATSPEKTVPPPYEQYF.